This T cell receptor (beta chain) came from a study of blood T cell repertoires in COVID-19. Study information: Both acute and convalescent COVID-19 samples were obtained from the United States, Italy and Spain. T cells, B-cell-depleted T cells, or PBMCs provided the cDNA or gDNA that served as material.

CDR1 is LGHNA and CDR2 is YNFKEQ in the germline V gene. J gave up 5 bases and V 4 bases, and 8 bases lay outside the gene matches. The CDR3 extends over 15 amino acids. TCRdb's copy holds only in-frame clones and misses some; the assay was immunoSEQ multiplex PCR. The sample lists over 140,000 clones, 75% to 80% occurring once. The rearrangement uses TRBV4-2 and TRBJ2-5, with 9 positions matching TRBD1. Sequenced sample: peripheral blood. The TCR originated in a woman aged 45-65 years with active or convalescent COVID-19. The CDR3 nucleotides read TGTGCCAGCAGCCGGGGACAGGGTTTCGATGAGACCCAGTACTTC. Protein: CASSRGQGFDETQYF.